The rows below give T cell receptor beta chains drawn from one sample of a study of blood T cell repertoires in COVID-19. Profiling relied on immunoSEQ multiplex PCR, and the TCRdb table lists in-frame clones only, not all of them. The sample yields over 55,000 clones, 87% seen once. The material sequenced was peripheral blood. The receptors shown here come from a man aged 50 or older with active COVID-19. CDR3s include the opening cysteine and the closing phenylalanine or tryptophan. Fields, in order: CDR3 length, V gene, J gene, CDR3 protein.

14,TRBV11-3,TRBJ2-1,CASSPGTNYNEQFF
14,TRBV4-2,TRBJ1-2,CASSRGQGPYGYTF
14,TRBV5-6,TRBJ1-2,CASSPLTANYGYTF
17,TRBV5-1,TRBJ2-7,CASSLGAASAGLEEQYF
16,TRBV7-2,TRBJ2-2,CASSSGLAGGAGELFF
16,TRBV9,TRBJ2-2,CASSPLGQGYTGELFF
15,TRBV5-4,TRBJ1-2,CASSLGTGAGYGYTF
15,TRBV5-1,TRBJ2-7,CASSLNSGQGYEQYF
13,TRBV12-5,TRBJ1-5,CASQGLVSQPQHF
13,TRBV18,TRBJ2-7,CASSPTADYEQYF
18,TRBV9,TRBJ2-7,CASSLGDGTSGSLGEQYF
12,TRBV7-3,TRBJ1-1,CASGAQYTEAFF
11,TRBV9,TRBJ2-3,CASSLTDTQYF
15,TRBV7-2,TRBJ2-1,CASSLGQGAYNEQFF
12,TRBV19,TRBJ1-6,CASSIGDSPLHF
17,TRBV28,TRBJ2-6,CASSFTGLPSGANVLTF
16,TRBV2,TRBJ2-7,CASSEALGGGQGEQYF
14,TRBV5-8,TRBJ2-3,CASSWDRSTDTQYF